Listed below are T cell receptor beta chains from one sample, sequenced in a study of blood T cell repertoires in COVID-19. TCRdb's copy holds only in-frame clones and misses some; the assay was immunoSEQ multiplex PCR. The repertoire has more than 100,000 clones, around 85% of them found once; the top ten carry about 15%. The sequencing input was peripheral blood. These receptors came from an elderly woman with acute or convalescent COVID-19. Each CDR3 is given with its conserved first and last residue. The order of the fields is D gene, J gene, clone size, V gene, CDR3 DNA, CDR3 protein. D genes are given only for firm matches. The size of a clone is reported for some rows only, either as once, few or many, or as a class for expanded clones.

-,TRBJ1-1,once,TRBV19,TGTGCCAGTAGCCAAGGGGGGGGGCACGCTGAAGCTTTCTTT,CASSQGGGHAEAFF
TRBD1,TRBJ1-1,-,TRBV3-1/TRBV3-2,TGTGCCAGCAGCCCAGGGGGCTGGACTGAAGCTTTCTTT,CASSPGGWTEAFF
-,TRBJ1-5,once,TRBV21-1,TGTGCCAGCAGCAAAGGACAGGACCTCAATCAGCCCCAGCATTTT,CASSKGQDLNQPQHF
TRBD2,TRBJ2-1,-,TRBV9,TGTGCCAGCAGCGCTCCGGGACTAGCGGGCGGAAGGGGCGATGAGCAGTTCTTC,CASSAPGLAGGRGDEQFF
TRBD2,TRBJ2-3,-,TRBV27,TGTGCCACCAGAGCGGGGGCCGCAGATACGCAGTATTTT,CATRAGAADTQYF
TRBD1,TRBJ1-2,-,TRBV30,TGTGCCTGGAGTAATAACAGGGGTGCATCGGGCTACACCTTC,CAWSNNRGASGYTF
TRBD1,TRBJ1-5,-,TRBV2,TGTGCCAGCAGCCTTGGGCCCAGGGGGTCGGGCAATCAGCCCCAGCATTTT,CASSLGPRGSGNQPQHF
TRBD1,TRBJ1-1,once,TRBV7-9,TGTGCCAGCAGCTTTACAGGGGCCACTGAAGCTTTCTTT,CASSFTGATEAFF
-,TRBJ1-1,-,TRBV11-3,TGTGCCAGCAGCTTAGCGCGACAGGTAGGTACTGAAGCTTTCTTT,CASSLARQVGTEAFF
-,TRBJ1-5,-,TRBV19,TGTGCCAGTAGTATGTCGTCCGATCAGCCCCAGCATTTT,CASSMSSDQPQHF
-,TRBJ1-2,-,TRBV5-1,TGCGCCAGCAGCCTTGAGCCGGGTAGCAAAGGCTACACCTTC,CASSLEPGSKGYTF
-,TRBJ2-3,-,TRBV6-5,TGTGCCAGCAGTTACGGCACAGCGGCAGATACGCAGTATTTT,CASSYGTAADTQYF
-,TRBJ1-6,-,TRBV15,TGTGCCACCAGCAGAGCCTCTCCCAACACTTCACCCCTCCACTTT,CATSRASPNTSPLHF